The source of this T cell receptor (beta chain) is a study of Graves' ophthalmopathy and Graves' hyperthyroidism. Study outcomes and limitations: Ophthalmopathy progression was predicted by the model at more than 55% sensitivity and 72.22% specificity.

Out of more than 8.5 ml of fresh peripheral blood, PBMCs were obtained. This clonotype was seen at least ten times. No antigen is known for it. As the template, RNA transcripts were used to amplify TCR beta CDR3 regions. HTBI primers served in a first-round RT-PCR, which a second-round multiplex PCR followed. TCRdb reanalysed the multiplex PCR reads using MiXCR and keeps one entry per CDR3 protein. The sample includes 400,000 or so distinct CDR3 sequences, 15% of them seen just once. The V end lost 4 bases, the J end lost 2 bases, and 17 bases lay between the germline ends. This CDR3 is 16 amino acids long. Looked up from germline, CDR1 is MNHEY and CDR2 is SMNVEV (reference sequence).

This clonotype was sampled from a young woman with stable Graves' hyperthyroidism. The chain links TRBV27 to TRBJ2-5; D possibly corresponds to TRBD1 (6 bases). Material for sequencing was peripheral blood. The chain's CDR3 is CASSSYYRDIQETQYF. In nucleotides, the CDR3 is TGTGCCAGCAGTTCATACTACCGGGACATTCAAGAGACCCAGTACTTC.